This TCR beta chain was captured in a study of T-cell reconstitution after alpha-beta-depleted transplantation in children. The TCRbeta library incorporated unique molecular identifiers. TCRdb re-called the PCR reads with MiXCR, one entry per CDR3 protein. Among about 200,000 distinct CDR3 sequences listed, roughly 6.5% were seen once. Germline V gene lookup returns CDR1 LNHNV and CDR2 YYDKDF (reference sequence). The length of the CDR3 is 13 residues. V was cut by 5 bases and J by 2 bases, with 10 bases left in between. The sample holds many counts of this clonotype. Its antigen is not known. Study findings and constraints: Some patients showed high day-60 TCRbeta diversity, which derived from surviving recipient T cells and thymic progenitors. Once a year had passed after transplant, T-cell counts and diversity came mostly from newly produced T cells.

This chain uses TRBV15 with TRBJ2-7, with D perhaps being TRBD1 or TRBD2 (5 bases each). The source of this sequence is a girl under two years old with combined immunodeficiency, due to receive a stem cell transplant. The material was PBMCs, obtained before TCRalphabeta/CD19-depleted stem cell transplant. Here the CDR3 reads CATSEGNTYEQYF. The DNA of the CDR3 is TGTGCCACCAGCGAGGGGAATACCTACGAGCAGTACTTC.